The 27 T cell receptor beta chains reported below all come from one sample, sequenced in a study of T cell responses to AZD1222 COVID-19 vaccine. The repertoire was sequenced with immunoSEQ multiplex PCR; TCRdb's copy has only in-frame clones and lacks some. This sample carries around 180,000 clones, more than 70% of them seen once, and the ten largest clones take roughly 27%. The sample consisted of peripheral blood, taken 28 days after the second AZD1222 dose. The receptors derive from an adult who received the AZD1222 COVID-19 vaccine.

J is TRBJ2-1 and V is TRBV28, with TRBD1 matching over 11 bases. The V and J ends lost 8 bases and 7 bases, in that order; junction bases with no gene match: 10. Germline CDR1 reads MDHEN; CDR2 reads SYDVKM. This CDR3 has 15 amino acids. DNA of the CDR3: TGTGCCAGCTGGCGGGGACAGGGGGAGACGAATGAGCAGTTCTTC. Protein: CASWRGQGETNEQFF.

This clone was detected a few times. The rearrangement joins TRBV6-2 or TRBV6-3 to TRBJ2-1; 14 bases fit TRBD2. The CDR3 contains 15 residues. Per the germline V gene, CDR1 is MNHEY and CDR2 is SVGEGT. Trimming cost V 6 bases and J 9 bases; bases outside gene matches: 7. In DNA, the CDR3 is TGTGCCAGCAGCATAGGGACTAGCGGGAGCGGTGAGCAGTTCTTC. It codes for CASSIGTSGSGEQFF.

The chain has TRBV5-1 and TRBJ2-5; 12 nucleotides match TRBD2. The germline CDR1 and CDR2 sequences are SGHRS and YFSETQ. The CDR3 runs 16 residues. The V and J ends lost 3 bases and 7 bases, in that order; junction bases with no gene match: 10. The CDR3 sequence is CASSSQLAGGVGTQYF. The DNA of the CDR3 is TGCGCCAGCAGCTCTCAACTAGCGGGAGGAGTGGGGACCCAGTACTTC.

The DNA of the CDR3 is TGTGCCAGCAGTTACCAGGGGGGTGCCAATCAGCCCCAGCATTTT. Translating gives CASSYQGGANQPQHF. This rearrangement joins TRBV6-5 to TRBJ1-5; 7 bases fit TRBD1. Germline CDR1 and CDR2: MNHEY and SVGAGI. The length of the CDR3 is 15 residues. Unmatched junction bases numbered 4, after V lost 2 bases and J lost 3 bases.

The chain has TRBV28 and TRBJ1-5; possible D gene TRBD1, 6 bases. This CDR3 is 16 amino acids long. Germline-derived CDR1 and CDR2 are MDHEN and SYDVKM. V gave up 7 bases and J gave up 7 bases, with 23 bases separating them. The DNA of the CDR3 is TGTGCCAGCACTATATTGGGGGGCAGGGGCCGGCAGCCCCAGCATTTT. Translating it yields CASTILGGRGRQPQHF.

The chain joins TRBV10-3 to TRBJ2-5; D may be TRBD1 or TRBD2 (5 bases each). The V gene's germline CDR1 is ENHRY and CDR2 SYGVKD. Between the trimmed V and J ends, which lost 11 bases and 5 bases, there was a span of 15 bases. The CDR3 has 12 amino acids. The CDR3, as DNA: TGTGCCCACAGCCCGGGGCTGGAGACCCAGTACTTC. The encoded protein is CAHSPGLETQYF.

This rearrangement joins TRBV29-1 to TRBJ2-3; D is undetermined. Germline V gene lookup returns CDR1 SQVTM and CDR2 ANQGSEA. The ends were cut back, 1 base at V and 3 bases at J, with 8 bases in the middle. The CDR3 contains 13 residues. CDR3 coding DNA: TGCAGCGTTGAAGGCCTTCGGACAGATACGCAGTATTTT. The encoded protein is CSVEGLRTDTQYF.

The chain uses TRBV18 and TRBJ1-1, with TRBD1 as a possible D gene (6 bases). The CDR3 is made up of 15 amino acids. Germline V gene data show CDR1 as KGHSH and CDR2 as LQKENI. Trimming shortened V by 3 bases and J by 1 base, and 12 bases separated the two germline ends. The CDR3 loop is CASSPGGWENTEAFF. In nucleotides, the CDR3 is TGTGCCAGCTCACCGGGGGGCTGGGAGAACACTGAAGCTTTCTTT.

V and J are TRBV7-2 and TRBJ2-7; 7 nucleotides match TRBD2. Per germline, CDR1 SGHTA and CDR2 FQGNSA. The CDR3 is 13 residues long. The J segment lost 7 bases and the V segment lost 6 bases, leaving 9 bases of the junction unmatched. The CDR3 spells CASRTPGEGEQYF. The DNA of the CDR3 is TGTGCCAGCAGAACCCCGGGGGAGGGTGAGCAGTACTTC.

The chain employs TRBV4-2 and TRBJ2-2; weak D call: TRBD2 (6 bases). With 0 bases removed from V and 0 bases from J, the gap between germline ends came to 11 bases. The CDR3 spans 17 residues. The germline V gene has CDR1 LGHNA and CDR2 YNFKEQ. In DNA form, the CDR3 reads TGTGCCAGCAGCCAAGAGGATAGCGGAGCGAACACCGGGGAGCTGTTTTTT. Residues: CASSQEDSGANTGELFF.

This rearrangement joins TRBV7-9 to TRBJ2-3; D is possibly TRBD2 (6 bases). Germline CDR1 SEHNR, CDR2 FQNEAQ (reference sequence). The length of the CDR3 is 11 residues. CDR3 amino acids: CVAGPADTQYF. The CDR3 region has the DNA TGTGTGGCGGGACCGGCAGATACGCAGTATTTT.

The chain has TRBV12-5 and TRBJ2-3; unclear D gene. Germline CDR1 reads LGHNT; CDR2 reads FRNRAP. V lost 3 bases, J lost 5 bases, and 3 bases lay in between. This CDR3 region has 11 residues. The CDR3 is CASGFLDTQYF. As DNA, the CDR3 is TGTGCTAGTGGTTTTCTAGATACGCAGTATTTT.

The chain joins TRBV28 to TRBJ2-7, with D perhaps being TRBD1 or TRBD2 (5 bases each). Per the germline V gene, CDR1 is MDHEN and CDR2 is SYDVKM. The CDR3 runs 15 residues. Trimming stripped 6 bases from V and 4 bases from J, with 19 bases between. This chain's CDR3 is CASSMSGTARYEQYF. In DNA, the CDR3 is TGTGCCAGCAGCATGTCCGGGACGGCCAGATACGAGCAGTACTTC.

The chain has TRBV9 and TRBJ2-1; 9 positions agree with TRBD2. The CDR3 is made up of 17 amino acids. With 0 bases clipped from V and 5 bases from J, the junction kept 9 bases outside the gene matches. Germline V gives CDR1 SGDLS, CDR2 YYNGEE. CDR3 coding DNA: TGTGCCAGCAGCGTAGATAGCGGGGGCACACAGAACAATGAGCAGTTCTTC. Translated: CASSVDSGGTQNNEQFF.

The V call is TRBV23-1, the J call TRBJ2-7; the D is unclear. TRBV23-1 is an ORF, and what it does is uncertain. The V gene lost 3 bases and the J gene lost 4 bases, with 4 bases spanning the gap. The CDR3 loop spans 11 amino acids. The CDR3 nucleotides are TGCGCCAGCAGTCACAGTTACGAGCAGTACTTC. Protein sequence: CASSHSYEQYF.

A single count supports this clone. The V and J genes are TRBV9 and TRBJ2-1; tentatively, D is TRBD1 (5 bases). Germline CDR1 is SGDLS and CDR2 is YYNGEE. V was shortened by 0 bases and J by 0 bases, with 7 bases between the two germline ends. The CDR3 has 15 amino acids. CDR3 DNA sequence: TGTGCCAGCAGCGTAGGACAGAGCTCCTACAATGAGCAGTTCTTC. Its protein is CASSVGQSSYNEQFF.

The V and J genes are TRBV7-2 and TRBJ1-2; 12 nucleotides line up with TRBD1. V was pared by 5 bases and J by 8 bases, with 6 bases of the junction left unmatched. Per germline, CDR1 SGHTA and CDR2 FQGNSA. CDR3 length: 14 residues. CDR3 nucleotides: TGTGCCAGCAGCGCGGGACAGGGGGCGAAGGGCTACACCTTC. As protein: CASSAGQGAKGYTF.

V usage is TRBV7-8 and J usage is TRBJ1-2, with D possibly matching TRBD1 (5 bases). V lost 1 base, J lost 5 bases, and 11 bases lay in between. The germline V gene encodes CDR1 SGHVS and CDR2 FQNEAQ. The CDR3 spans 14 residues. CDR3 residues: CASSLVGTEYGYTF. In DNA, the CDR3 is TGTGCCAGCAGCTTAGTGGGGACGGAGTATGGCTACACCTTC.

The CDR3 spells CASSLVEGARSPLHF. The CDR3 nucleotides read TGTGCCAGCAGTTTAGTGGAGGGGGCGCGTTCACCCCTCCACTTT. This chain connects TRBV27 to TRBJ1-6, with 7 bases fitting TRBD1. The CDR3 spans 15 residues. J lost 9 bases, V lost 2 bases, and 7 bases had no gene match. CDR1 and CDR2 (germline): MNHEY, SMNVEV (reference sequence).

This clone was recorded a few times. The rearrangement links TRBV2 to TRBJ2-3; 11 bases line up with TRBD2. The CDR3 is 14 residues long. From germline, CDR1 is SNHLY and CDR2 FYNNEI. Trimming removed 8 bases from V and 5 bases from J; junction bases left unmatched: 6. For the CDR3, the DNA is TGTGCCAGCGTAGCGGGAGGGCCGGGAGATACGCAGTATTTT. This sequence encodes CASVAGGPGDTQYF.

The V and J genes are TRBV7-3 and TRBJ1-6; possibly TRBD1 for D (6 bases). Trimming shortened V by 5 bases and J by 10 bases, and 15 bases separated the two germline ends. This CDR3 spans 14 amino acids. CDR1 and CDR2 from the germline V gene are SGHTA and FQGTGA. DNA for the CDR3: TGTGCCAGCAGCCCGGGACAATCAATCTCACCCCTCCACTTT. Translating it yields CASSPGQSISPLHF.

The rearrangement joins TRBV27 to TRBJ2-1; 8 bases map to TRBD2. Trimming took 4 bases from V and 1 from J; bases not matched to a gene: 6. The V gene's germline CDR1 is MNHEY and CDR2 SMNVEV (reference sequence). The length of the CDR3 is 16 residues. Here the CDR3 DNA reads TGTGCCAGCAGTTCCACCCTAGCGGGTTCCTACAATGAGCAGTTCTTC. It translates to CASSSTLAGSYNEQFF.

The chain's CDR3 is CASSPPGVEQFF. The CDR3 bases are TGTGCCAGCAGTCCTCCGGGAGTTGAGCAGTTCTTC. The gene calls are TRBV27 and TRBJ2-1; D might be TRBD2 (6 bases). The CDR3 totals 12 residues. Per the germline V gene, CDR1 is MNHEY and CDR2 is SMNVEV (reference sequence). Between the trimmed V and J ends, which lost 5 bases and 9 bases, there was a span of 11 bases.

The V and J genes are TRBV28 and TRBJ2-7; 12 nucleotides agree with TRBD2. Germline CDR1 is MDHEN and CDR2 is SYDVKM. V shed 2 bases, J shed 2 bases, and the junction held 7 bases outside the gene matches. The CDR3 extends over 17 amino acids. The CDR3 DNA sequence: TGTGCCAGCAGTTTAACACTAGCGGGAGGTGCCCCCTACGAGCAGTACTTC. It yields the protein CASSLTLAGGAPYEQYF.

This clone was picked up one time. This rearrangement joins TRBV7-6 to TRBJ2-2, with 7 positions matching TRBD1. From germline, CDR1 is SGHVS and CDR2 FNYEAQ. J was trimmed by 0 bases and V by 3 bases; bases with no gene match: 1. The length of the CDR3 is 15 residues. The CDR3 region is CASSLGTANTGELFF. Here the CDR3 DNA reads TGTGCCAGCAGCTTGGGGACAGCGAACACCGGGGAGCTGTTTTTT. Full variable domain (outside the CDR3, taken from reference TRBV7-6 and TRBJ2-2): GAGVSQSPRYKVTKRGQDVALRCDPISGHVSLYWYRQALGQGPEFLTYFNYEAQQDKSGLPNDRFSAERPEGSISTLTIQRTEQRDSAMYRCASSLGTANTGELFFGEGSRLTVL.

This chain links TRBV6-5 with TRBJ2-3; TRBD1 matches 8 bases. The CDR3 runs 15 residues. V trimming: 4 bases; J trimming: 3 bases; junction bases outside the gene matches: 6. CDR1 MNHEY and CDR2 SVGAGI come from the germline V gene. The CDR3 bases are TGTGCCAGCAGTTCCCGGACAGGGTGGACAGATACGCAGTATTTT. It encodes CASSSRTGWTDTQYF.

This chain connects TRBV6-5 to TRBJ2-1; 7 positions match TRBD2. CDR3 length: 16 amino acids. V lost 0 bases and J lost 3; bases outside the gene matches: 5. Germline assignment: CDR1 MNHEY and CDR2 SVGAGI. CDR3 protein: CASSYSRVAGYNEQFF. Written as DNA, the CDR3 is TGTGCCAGCAGTTACTCGAGGGTAGCGGGCTACAATGAGCAGTTCTTC.